This T cell receptor beta chain was profiled in a study of blood T cell repertoires in COVID-19. The germline V gene encodes CDR1 MNHEY and CDR2 SMNVEV (reference sequence). V lost 5 bases, J lost 2 bases, and 8 bases stayed unmatched. The CDR3 is 18 amino acids. Profiled with immunoSEQ multiplex PCR; TCRdb holds only in-frame clones, not every one. This table holds about 200,000 clones, more than 75% found once. Sequenced input: PBMCs or T cells enriched from blood (not recorded which). This receptor was obtained from a man aged 40-55 years with acute COVID-19. This sequence joins TRBV27 and TRBJ2-3, with 15 bases lining up with TRBD2. DNA of the CDR3: TGTGCCAGCAGTCCTCGGACTAGCGGGAGGGCCCCCACAGATACGCAGTATTTT. The encoded protein is CASSPRTSGRAPTDTQYF.